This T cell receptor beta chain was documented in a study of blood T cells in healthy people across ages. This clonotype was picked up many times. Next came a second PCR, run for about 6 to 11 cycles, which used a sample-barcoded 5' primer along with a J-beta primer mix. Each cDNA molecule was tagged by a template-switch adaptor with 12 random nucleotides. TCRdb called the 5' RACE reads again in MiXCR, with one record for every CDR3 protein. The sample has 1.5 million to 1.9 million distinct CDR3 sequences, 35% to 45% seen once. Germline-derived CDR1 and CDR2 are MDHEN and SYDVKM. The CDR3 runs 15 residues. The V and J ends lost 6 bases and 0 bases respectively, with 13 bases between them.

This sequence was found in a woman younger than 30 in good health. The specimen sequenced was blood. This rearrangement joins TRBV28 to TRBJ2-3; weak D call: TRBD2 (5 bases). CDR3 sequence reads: CASSSLAASTDTQYF. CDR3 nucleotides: TGTGCCAGCAGCTCTCTAGCCGCTAGCACAGATACGCAGTATTTT.